This entry is about one T cell receptor beta chain. Antigen unknown. This sample stems from a study of blood T cells in healthy people across ages. Sample-barcoded 5' priming and a J-beta primer mix drove a second PCR of 7 to 11 cycles. TCRdb re-called the 5' RACE reads through MiXCR, storing one row per CDR3 protein. The sample contains over 500,000 distinct CDR3 sequences, more than 45% of which appear only once. V lost 6 bases and J 2 bases, leaving 12 bases between the germline ends. The CDR3 covers 14 residues. Per the germline V gene, CDR1 is LGHDT and CDR2 is YNNKEL (reference sequence). Study-level findings and limits: Older individuals had lower TCR beta diversity per million T cells (the decline was roughly linear). Versus aged donors, long-lived donors had higher diversity and more naive CD4+ cells. Not knowing donor CMV status may have confounded expanded clonotype changes. Diversity estimates from one million T cells were considered underestimates.

The gene calls are TRBV3-1 and TRBJ2-3; D is tentatively TRBD1 or TRBD2 (5 bases each). This receptor was identified in a woman older than 75 in good health. Sequencing used blood. The CDR3 region is CASSPWGFTDTQYF. As DNA, the CDR3 is TGTGCCAGCAGTCCATGGGGGTTCACAGATACGCAGTATTTT.